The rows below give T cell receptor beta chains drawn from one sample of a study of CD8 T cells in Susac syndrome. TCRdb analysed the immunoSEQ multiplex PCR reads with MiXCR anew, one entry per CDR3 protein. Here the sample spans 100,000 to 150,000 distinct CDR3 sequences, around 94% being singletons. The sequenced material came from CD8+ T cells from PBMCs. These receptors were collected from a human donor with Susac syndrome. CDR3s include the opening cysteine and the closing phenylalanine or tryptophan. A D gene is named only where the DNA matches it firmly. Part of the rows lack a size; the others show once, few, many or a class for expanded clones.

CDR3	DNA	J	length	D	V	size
CASTPEPSGMGGYTF	TGTGCCAGCACCCCGGAACCGTCAGGGATGGGGGGCTACACCTTC	TRBJ1-2	15	-	TRBV6-4	-
CASSQDADGVQFF	TGTGCCAGCAGCCAAGACGCCGACGGGGTTCAGTTCTTC	TRBJ2-1	13	-	TRBV3-1	once
CASSFRRRETQYF	TGTGCCAGCAGTTTTCGGCGGCGGGAAACGCAGTATTTT	TRBJ2-3	13	-	TRBV12-3/TRBV12-4	-
CAISETGGDTDTQYF	TGTGCCATCAGTGAGACGGGGGGGGACACAGATACGCAGTATTTT	TRBJ2-3	15	TRBD2	TRBV10-3	-
CAWSDYRTEAFF	TGTGCCTGGAGTGATTATAGAACTGAAGCTTTCTTT	TRBJ1-1	12	-	TRBV30	once
CASSPQPYEQYF	TGTGCCAGCAGCCCACAACCCTACGAGCAGTACTTC	TRBJ2-7	12	-	TRBV7-3	-
CASSVSGTKAFF	TGTGCCAGCAGTGTTAGTGGAACTAAAGCTTTCTTT	TRBJ1-1	12	-	TRBV25-1	-
CASSDSGRAANSYEQYF	TGTGCCAGCAGCGACTCCGGTAGGGCAGCGAACTCCTACGAGCAGTACTTC	TRBJ2-7	17	-	TRBV28	-
CASSADRGYNEQFF	TGTGCCAGCAGCGCCGACAGGGGATATAATGAGCAGTTCTTC	TRBJ2-1	14	TRBD1	TRBV5-6	once
CASSLVPLAVSDTGELFF	TGTGCCAGCAGCTTAGTGCCTCTAGCTGTCTCCGACACCGGGGAGCTGTTTTTT	TRBJ2-2	18	-	TRBV7-6	once
CASSSGLAGPADTQYF	TGTGCCAGCAGCTCTGGACTAGCGGGACCTGCAGATACGCAGTATTTT	TRBJ2-3	16	TRBD2	TRBV7-8	-
CASSGWDRGFDQPQHF	TGTGCCAGCAGTGGATGGGACAGGGGTTTTGATCAGCCCCAGCATTTT	TRBJ1-5	16	TRBD1	TRBV25-1	-
CASSYGGNQPQHF	TGTGCCAGCAGTTACGGAGGAAATCAGCCCCAGCATTTT	TRBJ1-5	13	-	TRBV6-5	-
CASSQAAGQRNQPQHF	TGCGCCAGCAGCCAAGCGGCCGGACAGAGAAATCAGCCCCAGCATTTT	TRBJ1-5	16	-	TRBV4-1	-
CSAGIRGLVYEQYF	TGCAGTGCGGGGATACGAGGGTTAGTCTACGAGCAGTACTTC	TRBJ2-7	14	-	TRBV20-1	-
CASSQVGGPAGGYTF	TGCGCCAGCAGCCAAGTTGGGGGCCCGGCGGGTGGCTACACCTTC	TRBJ1-2	15	-	TRBV4-1	-
CASSYSTGGDYGYTF	TGTGCCAGCAGTTACTCGACAGGGGGCGACTATGGCTACACCTTC	TRBJ1-2	15	TRBD1	TRBV6-5	once
CASSLASGDYNEQFF	TGTGCCAGCAGCTTAGCTAGCGGAGATTACAATGAGCAGTTCTTC	TRBJ2-1	15	TRBD2	TRBV11-2	once
CASSSGQSYGYTF	TGTGCCAGCAGTTCGGGACAGTCTTATGGCTACACCTTC	TRBJ1-2	13	TRBD1	TRBV12-3/TRBV12-4	-